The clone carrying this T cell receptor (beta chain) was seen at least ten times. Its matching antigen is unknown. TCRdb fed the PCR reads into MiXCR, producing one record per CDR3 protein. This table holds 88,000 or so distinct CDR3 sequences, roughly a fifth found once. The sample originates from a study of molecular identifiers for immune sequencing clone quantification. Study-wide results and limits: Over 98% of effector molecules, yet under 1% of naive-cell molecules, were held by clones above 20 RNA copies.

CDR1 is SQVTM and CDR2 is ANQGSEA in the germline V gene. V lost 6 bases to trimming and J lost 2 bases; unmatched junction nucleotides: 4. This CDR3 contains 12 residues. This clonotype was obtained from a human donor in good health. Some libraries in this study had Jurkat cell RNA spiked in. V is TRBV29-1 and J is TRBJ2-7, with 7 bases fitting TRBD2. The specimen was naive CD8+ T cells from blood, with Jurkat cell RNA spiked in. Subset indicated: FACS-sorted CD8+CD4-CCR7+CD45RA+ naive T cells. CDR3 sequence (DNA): TGCAGCGTCGCGGGAGTGGCCTACGAGCAGTACTTC. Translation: CSVAGVAYEQYF.